Following are 6 T cell receptor beta chains from one sample sequenced in a study of shared clonotypes between healthy human individuals. Using immunoSEQ multiplex PCR, the repertoire was profiled, and TCRdb retains in-frame clones only, with some absent. The sample records millions of clones, roughly 92% being singletons. The sequenced material came from naive CD4+ T cells sorted from blood. The subset denotes: CD45RA+ positively selected. Receptors were obtained from a man between 18 and 29 years old in good health.

The V and J genes are TRBV27 and TRBJ2-3; 7 bases are a match to TRBD1. CDR1 and CDR2 (germline): MNHEY, SMNVEV (reference sequence). This CDR3 is built from 17 residues. The V gene end was trimmed by 5 bases and the J gene end by 4 bases; junction bases not matched to a gene: 15. CDR3 sequence reads: CASSPGPPQGYADTQYF. CDR3 coding DNA: TGTGCCAGCAGTCCCGGCCCCCCACAGGGGTACGCAGATACGCAGTATTTT.

The genes are TRBV6-5 and TRBJ2-1, with a possible D match to TRBD2 (6 bases). Germline CDR1 reads MNHEY; CDR2 reads SVGAGI. Trimming left V 5 bases short and J 8 bases short, with 16 bases between. The CDR3 is made up of 14 amino acids. Written as DNA, the CDR3 is TGTGCCAGCAGTGTAGGACTACCCGTCTATGAGCAGTTCTTC. Encoded protein: CASSVGLPVYEQFF.

Turning to this clone: A clone one base away is much larger, so this may be a read error. V is TRBV19 and J is TRBJ2-7; D possibly corresponds to TRBD1 (6 bases). Looked up from germline, CDR1 is LNHDA and CDR2 is SQIVND (reference sequence). The CDR3 contains 13 residues. Deletions cut 4 bases from V and 3 bases from J, with 10 bases between. This CDR3 is CASSTGQFYEQYF. Written as DNA, the CDR3 is TGTGCCAGTAGTACAGGACAGTTCTACGAGCAGTACTTC. Based on the CDR3 plus reference TRBV19 and TRBJ2-7, the full variable domain is DGGITQSPKYLFRKEGQNVTLSCEQNLNHDAMYWYRQDPGQGLRLIYYSQIVNDFQKGDIAEGYSVSREKKESFPLTVTSAQKNPTAFYLCASSTGQFYEQYFGPGTRLTVT.

The rearrangement uses TRBV30 and TRBJ2-7; 7 bases map to TRBD2. CDR3 length equals 15 residues. Germline V gene data show CDR1 as GTSNPN and CDR2 as SVGIG (reference sequence). After removal of 0 bases from V and 4 bases from J, the junction contained 9 bases not matched to a gene. The CDR3 sequence: CAWSVKGLGAYEQYF. The CDR3 DNA sequence: TGTGCCTGGAGTGTAAAAGGACTAGGGGCATACGAGCAGTACTTC.

The chain has TRBV6-1 and TRBJ2-7; D uncertain. The CDR3 covers 12 residues. V was pared by 11 bases and J by 2 bases, with 13 bases between. Germline V gene lookup returns CDR1 MNHNS and CDR2 SASEGT. The CDR3 DNA reads as TGTGCCGCCCAGGACGGTGCCTACGAGCAGTACTTC. Translating it yields CAAQDGAYEQYF.

This clone was seen more than once but under ten times. The same CDR3 is also encoded by other DNA sequences in this sample. The chain links TRBV2 to TRBJ2-5; weak D call: TRBD1 (6 bases). CDR1 is SNHLY and CDR2 is FYNNEI in the germline V gene. Trimming pared 8 bases from V and 0 bases from J, leaving 7 bases between. The length of the CDR3 is 12 residues. This chain's CDR3 is CASRDNQETQYF. The DNA for the CDR3 is TGTGCCAGCCGGGACAACCAAGAGACCCAGTACTTC.